The clone carrying this T cell receptor (beta chain) was observed a few times. What it recognizes is unknown. CDR1 and CDR2 from the germline V gene are WSHSY and SAAADI. The CDR3 extends over 19 amino acids. Trimming stripped 6 bases from V and 3 bases from J, with 29 bases between. The data were obtained in a study of early T cells in non-severe SARS-CoV-2 infection. Overall study findings and caveats: There was a bias toward anti-spike CD8 responses in VDJdb matching, which missed private and CD4 specificities.

Researchers attached unique molecular identifiers to individual cDNA molecules. MiXCR, applied by TCRdb to the 5' RACE reads, yields one record per CDR3 protein. In the table there are about 92,000 distinct CDR3 sequences, 13% to 15% of which are singletons. The origin of this receptor is an adult who was a healthcare worker with PCR-confirmed SARS-CoV-2 infection or an uninfected control (not recorded which). The sequenced sample consisted of whole blood. This rearrangement joins TRBV10-2 to TRBJ1-2; possible D gene TRBD1, 6 bases. The DNA for the CDR3 is TGCGCCAGCAGCTTCTCCGACCCCGCGGACAGTAGGGCATACTATGGCTACACCTTC. Protein: CASSFSDPADSRAYYGYTF.